The subject of this entry is one TCR beta chain. Its antigen is currently not known. No base-level quality is on record; no much larger clone is a single base apart. The record originates from a study of blood T cell repertoires in COVID-19 (TCRdb year 2020). With regard to the full study: Samples from collaborators originated in the United States, Italy and Spain and spanned both the acute and convalescent phases of COVID-19. The prospective study material was composed of cDNA or gDNA derived from T cells, B-cell-depleted T cells, or PBMCs. Subjects who had been exposed to COVID-19, were actively infected with it, or had recovered from it provided the deeply sampled blood TCRbeta repertoires that made up the dataset. The repertoires were made available in a free public database intended to serve as a resource for research on the immune response to SARS-CoV-2. The samples were drawn from two sources: the first 160 participants of the ongoing ImmuneRACE study, and 1,254 subjects contributed by 6 global collaborators. A de-identified subject ID, COVID-19 status, age in years and sex were almost always included in the sample metadata. Where HLA class I and class II types were available, the types were taken from metadata supplied by the sample provider, not from assay-based typing. Broader findings and caveats from the paper: The amount of clinical and demographic metadata varied by source and participant and was provided uncurated.

One collaborating source in Seattle enrolled patients during active infection and followed them longitudinally through the course of disease. The collaborating institutions used their own protocols to collect whole blood in K2EDTA tubes. For TCRbeta analysis, collaborator samples were shipped as frozen whole blood, as isolated PBMCs, or as DNA extracted from either sample type. For this chain, trimming is 2 bases at the V end and 5 bases at the J end, and the number of junction bases without a gene match is 7. The CDR3 covers 15 residues, taking in both the cysteine and the phenylalanine. Kept here is only the CDR3 DNA, which spans 45 bases and is read in frame from base 1. Taken from the germline V gene (reference sequence), the CDR1 and CDR2 loops are LNHNV and YYDKDF. TCRbeta CDR3 regions were amplified from genomic DNA using the immunoSEQ Assay, a bias-controlled multiplex PCR. The original pipeline was this. The number of nucleated cells in each sample was estimated from the amplification of reference gene primers within the assay. To quantify the absolute abundance of each unique TCRbeta CDR3 rearrangement, sequence reads were collapsed and filtered. For each sample, productive Simpson clonality was calculated as the square root of Simpson's diversity index over productive rearrangements. TCRdb holds this immuneACCESS table with in-frame rearrangements only. Some clones are missing; in checked studies, unresolved V genes explain under half, and the rest has no known cause. The V and J calls and clone size are taken from that table; D and trimming were inferred from the DNA. The sample yields 45,000 to 60,000 clones; 65% to 85% were counted once. The top ten hold about a tenth of the sample.

The receptor was derived from a man older than 75 with COVID-19, enrolled during active disease. Sequencing used peripheral blood. The chain is assembled from TRBV15 and TRBJ2-5; 8 bases in the junction line up with TRBD2. The CDR3 in this case is CATSRRGGPRETQYF. The DNA reads as follows: TGTGCCACCAGCAGACGGGGGGGGCCTCGGGAGACCCAGTACTTC.